Listed below are T cell receptor beta chains from one sample, sequenced in a study of cytomegalovirus exposure and HLA in healthy donors. Profiling relied on immunoSEQ multiplex PCR, and the TCRdb table lists in-frame clones only, not all of them. The sample comprises about 95,000 clones, 78% of which are singletons, and approximately 4% rests with the top ten. The sample was PBMCs. Source of these receptors: a woman aged 35 to 49 in good health and CMV-seropositive. Each CDR3 is given with its conserved first and last residue. A D gene is named only where the DNA matches it firmly. Size is omitted from some rows. Given values are once, few, many or a class for expanded clones.

d_call: TRBD1; j_call: TRBJ1-5; v_call: TRBV27; clone_size: .; cdr3_aa: CASSNTGGTQPQHF; cdr3_nt: TGTGCCAGCAGTAACACAGGGGGCACTCAGCCCCAGCATTTT
d_call: .; j_call: TRBJ1-2; v_call: TRBV6-5; clone_size: .; cdr3_aa: CASTDWLEGYGYTF; cdr3_nt: TGTGCCAGCACCGACTGGCTTGAGGGCTATGGCTACACCTTC
d_call: .; j_call: TRBJ2-1; v_call: TRBV10-2; clone_size: .; cdr3_aa: CASRKSLVSPEQFF; cdr3_nt: TGCGCCAGCAGAAAATCACTAGTGAGCCCTGAGCAGTTCTTC
d_call: TRBD2; j_call: TRBJ2-7; v_call: TRBV29-1; clone_size: .; cdr3_aa: CSVKGTSGSNEQYF; cdr3_nt: TGCAGCGTCAAAGGGACTAGCGGGAGTAACGAGCAGTACTTC
d_call: .; j_call: TRBJ1-2; v_call: TRBV6-1; clone_size: .; cdr3_aa: CASSEPGGVYGYTF; cdr3_nt: TGTGCCAGCAGCGAACCGGGGGGGGTCTATGGCTACACCTTC
d_call: TRBD1; j_call: TRBJ1-6; v_call: TRBV6-1; clone_size: .; cdr3_aa: CASNSGTGGGSPLHF; cdr3_nt: TGTGCCAGCAATTCCGGGACAGGGGGAGGTTCACCTCTCCACTTT
d_call: .; j_call: TRBJ2-2; v_call: TRBV7-9; clone_size: .; cdr3_aa: CASSLTDRTGELFF; cdr3_nt: TGTGCCAGCAGCTTAACTGATCGGACCGGGGAGCTGTTTTTT
d_call: .; j_call: TRBJ1-2; v_call: TRBV5-5; clone_size: .; cdr3_aa: CASSLTWGGENGYTF; cdr3_nt: TGTGCCAGCAGCTTGACCTGGGGGGGAGAGAATGGCTACACCTTC
d_call: TRBD1; j_call: TRBJ2-7; v_call: TRBV18; clone_size: .; cdr3_aa: CASSPLSGQSSYEQYF; cdr3_nt: TGTGCCAGCTCACCACTGTCGGGACAGTCCTCCTACGAGCAGTACTTC
d_call: .; j_call: TRBJ2-7; v_call: TRBV7-2; clone_size: .; cdr3_aa: CASSSTGYEQYF; cdr3_nt: TGTGCCAGCAGCTCCACAGGCTACGAGCAGTACTTC
d_call: .; j_call: TRBJ2-5; v_call: TRBV29-1; clone_size: few; cdr3_aa: CSVARFNSETQYF; cdr3_nt: TGCAGCGTTGCGCGGTTTAATAGCGAGACCCAGTACTTC
d_call: .; j_call: TRBJ2-1; v_call: TRBV5-1; clone_size: .; cdr3_aa: CASSLTGGVYEQFF; cdr3_nt: TGCGCCAGCAGCTTAACTGGCGGGGTATATGAGCAGTTCTTC
d_call: .; j_call: TRBJ2-7; v_call: TRBV6-1; clone_size: .; cdr3_aa: CASSETVQGGDEQYF; cdr3_nt: TGTGCCAGCAGTGAAACGGTTCAGGGTGGGGACGAGCAGTACTTC
d_call: TRBD1; j_call: TRBJ2-7; v_call: TRBV23-1; clone_size: .; cdr3_aa: CASSQPGTGPYEQYF; cdr3_nt: TGCGCCAGCAGTCAGCCCGGGACAGGTCCCTACGAGCAGTACTTC
d_call: .; j_call: TRBJ1-1; v_call: TRBV14; clone_size: .; cdr3_aa: CASSQAGKEAFF; cdr3_nt: TGTGCCAGCAGCCAGGCAGGTAAAGAAGCTTTCTTT
d_call: .; j_call: TRBJ2-3; v_call: TRBV7-9; clone_size: .; cdr3_aa: CASSFSTDTQYF; cdr3_nt: TGTGCCAGCAGCTTCTCTACAGATACGCAGTATTTT
d_call: .; j_call: TRBJ2-1; v_call: TRBV4-2; clone_size: few; cdr3_aa: CASSQDYPSSYNEQFF; cdr3_nt: TGTGCCAGCAGCCAAGATTATCCTAGCTCCTACAATGAGCAGTTCTTC
d_call: .; j_call: TRBJ2-7; v_call: TRBV6-5; clone_size: .; cdr3_aa: CASSYSRSSYEQYF; cdr3_nt: TGTGCCAGCAGTTACTCGCGATCTTCCTACGAGCAGTACTTC
d_call: TRBD2; j_call: TRBJ2-7; v_call: TRBV6-1; clone_size: few; cdr3_aa: CASSEYTSGSSYEQYF; cdr3_nt: TGTGCCAGCAGTGAATATACTAGCGGAAGCTCCTACGAGCAGTACTTC
d_call: TRBD2; j_call: TRBJ2-5; v_call: TRBV12-5; clone_size: .; cdr3_aa: CASGLVLGREGQETQYF; cdr3_nt: TGTGCTAGTGGTTTGGTACTGGGGCGGGAGGGCCAAGAGACCCAGTACTTC
d_call: TRBD1; j_call: TRBJ1-3; v_call: TRBV11-2; clone_size: .; cdr3_aa: CASSSPGQGVRDTIYF; cdr3_nt: TGTGCCAGCAGCTCCCCGGGACAGGGGGTAAGGGACACCATATATTTT
d_call: TRBD1; j_call: TRBJ2-7; v_call: TRBV28; clone_size: .; cdr3_aa: CASSSWGQESSYEQYF; cdr3_nt: TGTGCCAGCAGTTCGTGGGGACAGGAGAGTTCCTACGAGCAGTACTTC
d_call: TRBD1; j_call: TRBJ1-1; v_call: TRBV4-2; clone_size: .; cdr3_aa: CASSQPGQVNTEAFF; cdr3_nt: TGTGCCAGCAGCCAACCGGGACAGGTGAACACTGAAGCTTTCTTT
d_call: .; j_call: TRBJ1-1; v_call: TRBV9; clone_size: .; cdr3_aa: CASSTGSTEAFF; cdr3_nt: TGTGCCAGCAGCACCGGGAGCACTGAAGCTTTCTTT
d_call: .; j_call: TRBJ2-5; v_call: TRBV27; clone_size: .; cdr3_aa: CAPPNGEQYF; cdr3_nt: TGTGCCCCTCCCAATGGAGAGCAGTACTTC
d_call: .; j_call: TRBJ2-2; v_call: TRBV19; clone_size: .; cdr3_aa: CASSIGSPQGGELFF; cdr3_nt: TGTGCCAGTAGTATTGGCAGTCCCCAGGGTGGGGAGCTGTTTTTT
d_call: TRBD1; j_call: TRBJ2-5; v_call: TRBV6-1; clone_size: .; cdr3_aa: CASRTRTGGQYF; cdr3_nt: TGTGCCAGCAGGACCCGAACAGGGGGCCAGTACTTC
d_call: TRBD2; j_call: TRBJ2-7; v_call: TRBV6-5; clone_size: medium-sized; cdr3_aa: CASSLLAGVPYEQYF; cdr3_nt: TGTGCCAGCAGTTTACTAGCGGGAGTCCCCTACGAGCAGTACTTC
d_call: .; j_call: TRBJ2-7; v_call: TRBV10-2; clone_size: .; cdr3_aa: CASSGGTRATEQYF; cdr3_nt: TGCGCCAGCAGTGGCGGTACTAGGGCTACGGAGCAGTACTTC
d_call: .; j_call: TRBJ2-5; v_call: TRBV1; clone_size: .; cdr3_aa: CTSSQDRGLNDRDEAYF; cdr3_nt: TGCACCAGCAGCCAAGATCGCGGATTAAACGACAGGGATGAAGCGTACTTC
d_call: .; j_call: TRBJ1-4; v_call: TRBV19; clone_size: .; cdr3_aa: CASSIMSLDEKLFF; cdr3_nt: TGTGCCAGTAGTATAATGAGTTTGGATGAAAAACTGTTTTTT
d_call: .; j_call: TRBJ1-3; v_call: TRBV6-1; clone_size: few; cdr3_aa: CASSERIGANTIYF; cdr3_nt: TGTGCCAGCAGTGAACGGATAGGAGCGAACACCATATATTTT
d_call: .; j_call: TRBJ2-1; v_call: TRBV27; clone_size: .; cdr3_aa: CASSFQGPHNEQFF; cdr3_nt: TGTGCCAGCAGTTTCCAGGGGCCCCACAATGAGCAGTTCTTC
d_call: TRBD1; j_call: TRBJ1-1; v_call: TRBV28; clone_size: few; cdr3_aa: CASSLRTGGNTEAFF; cdr3_nt: TGTGCCAGCAGTTTGCGGACAGGGGGGAACACTGAAGCTTTCTTT
d_call: TRBD2; j_call: TRBJ2-5; v_call: TRBV4-2; clone_size: .; cdr3_aa: CASSQDRGWTSGQETQYF; cdr3_nt: TGTGCCAGCAGCCAAGATAGGGGGTGGACTAGCGGGCAAGAGACCCAGTACTTC
d_call: .; j_call: TRBJ2-7; v_call: TRBV5-1; clone_size: .; cdr3_aa: CASSLGASYSYEQYF; cdr3_nt: TGCGCCAGCAGCTTGGGGGCCAGTTACTCCTACGAGCAGTACTTC
d_call: .; j_call: TRBJ2-1; v_call: TRBV7-9; clone_size: .; cdr3_aa: CASSLGPFNEQFF; cdr3_nt: TGTGCCAGCAGCTTAGGTCCCTTCAATGAGCAGTTCTTC
d_call: TRBD2; j_call: TRBJ2-1; v_call: TRBV29-1; clone_size: .; cdr3_aa: CSVVGLAETHEQFF; cdr3_nt: TGCAGCGTTGTTGGTCTAGCGGAGACCCATGAGCAGTTCTTC
d_call: .; j_call: TRBJ2-2; v_call: TRBV13; clone_size: .; cdr3_aa: CASSLNTGELFF; cdr3_nt: TGTGCCAGCAGCCTGAACACCGGGGAGCTGTTTTTT
d_call: TRBD2; j_call: TRBJ2-1; v_call: TRBV5-1; clone_size: .; cdr3_aa: CASSLSGINEQFF; cdr3_nt: TGCGCCAGCAGCTTGAGCGGGATCAATGAGCAGTTCTTC
d_call: .; j_call: TRBJ1-4; v_call: TRBV9; clone_size: .; cdr3_aa: CASNPRGKSPTNEKLFF; cdr3_nt: TGTGCCAGCAACCCAAGGGGGAAGAGCCCAACTAATGAAAAACTGTTTTTT
d_call: .; j_call: TRBJ1-2; v_call: TRBV7-3; clone_size: .; cdr3_aa: CASSFDKVYGYTF; cdr3_nt: TGTGCCAGCAGTTTCGACAAAGTCTATGGCTACACCTTC
d_call: .; j_call: TRBJ2-4; v_call: TRBV30; clone_size: .; cdr3_aa: CAWSESENIQYF; cdr3_nt: TGTGCCTGGAGTGAAAGTGAGAACATTCAGTACTTC
d_call: .; j_call: TRBJ2-7; v_call: TRBV5-6; clone_size: .; cdr3_aa: CASSLFRAGEQYF; cdr3_nt: TGTGCCAGCAGCTTGTTCCGAGCGGGTGAGCAGTACTTC
d_call: .; j_call: TRBJ2-2; v_call: TRBV4-1; clone_size: once; cdr3_aa: CASTPQRGGTGELFF; cdr3_nt: TGCGCCAGCACCCCCCAAAGGGGTGGAACCGGGGAGCTGTTTTTT
d_call: .; j_call: TRBJ2-5; v_call: TRBV7-7; clone_size: .; cdr3_aa: CASSLPRGPQETQYF; cdr3_nt: TGTGCTAGCAGCTTACCCAGAGGCCCACAAGAGACCCAGTACTTC
d_call: TRBD1; j_call: TRBJ1-3; v_call: TRBV9; clone_size: .; cdr3_aa: CASSLPLSGTGDSGNTIYF; cdr3_nt: TGTGCCAGCAGCCTACCTCTTTCCGGGACAGGGGACTCTGGAAACACCATATATTTT
d_call: TRBD1; j_call: TRBJ2-5; v_call: TRBV6-1; clone_size: few; cdr3_aa: CASSGGTGKDETQYF; cdr3_nt: TGTGCCAGCAGTGGAGGGACAGGGAAGGATGAGACCCAGTACTTC
d_call: TRBD2; j_call: TRBJ2-3; v_call: TRBV19; clone_size: .; cdr3_aa: CASSIRTSGSVGDTQYF; cdr3_nt: TGTGCCAGTAGTATACGGACTAGCGGGAGTGTTGGAGATACGCAGTATTTT
d_call: .; j_call: TRBJ2-3; v_call: TRBV19; clone_size: .; cdr3_aa: CASSIRQRTDTQYF; cdr3_nt: TGTGCCAGTAGTATACGACAGCGCACAGATACGCAGTATTTT
d_call: TRBD2; j_call: TRBJ2-7; v_call: TRBV30; clone_size: .; cdr3_aa: CAWTPGTSGSSEQYF; cdr3_nt: TGTGCCTGGACCCCCGGGACTAGCGGGAGCAGCGAGCAGTACTTC
d_call: TRBD2; j_call: TRBJ2-7; v_call: TRBV10-3; clone_size: .; cdr3_aa: CAISESTSGRVEQYF; cdr3_nt: TGTGCCATCAGTGAGTCTACTAGCGGGAGGGTCGAGCAGTACTTC
d_call: TRBD2; j_call: TRBJ2-5; v_call: TRBV4-1; clone_size: .; cdr3_aa: CASSQPGLASETQYF; cdr3_nt: TGCGCCAGCAGTCAGCCGGGACTAGCGAGTGAGACCCAGTACTTC
d_call: .; j_call: TRBJ1-1; v_call: TRBV27; clone_size: once; cdr3_aa: CASSFLGGGTTEAFF; cdr3_nt: TGTGCCAGCAGTTTTCTCGGCGGAGGGACCACTGAAGCTTTCTTT
d_call: TRBD1; j_call: TRBJ2-4; v_call: TRBV2; clone_size: .; cdr3_aa: CASKPGQGASRAKNIQYF; cdr3_nt: TGTGCCAGCAAACCTGGACAGGGGGCGTCTCGAGCCAAAAACATTCAGTACTTC
d_call: TRBD1; j_call: TRBJ2-7; v_call: TRBV2; clone_size: .; cdr3_aa: CASKDREISSYEQYF; cdr3_nt: TGTGCCAGCAAGGACAGGGAAATTAGCTCCTACGAGCAGTACTTC
d_call: TRBD2; j_call: TRBJ2-1; v_call: TRBV4-2; clone_size: few; cdr3_aa: CASSQAGLAGYNEQFF; cdr3_nt: TGTGCCAGCAGCCAAGCGGGACTAGCGGGTTACAATGAGCAGTTCTTC
d_call: .; j_call: TRBJ1-3; v_call: TRBV7-2; clone_size: .; cdr3_aa: CASSRLGSGSGNTIYF; cdr3_nt: TGTGCCAGCAGCCGCCTTGGCTCGGGCTCTGGAAACACCATATATTTT
d_call: TRBD2; j_call: TRBJ2-3; v_call: TRBV6-5; clone_size: .; cdr3_aa: CASSNARAGGSEYF; cdr3_nt: TGTGCCAGCAGCAACGCTAGGGCGGGGGGGTCGGAGTATTTT